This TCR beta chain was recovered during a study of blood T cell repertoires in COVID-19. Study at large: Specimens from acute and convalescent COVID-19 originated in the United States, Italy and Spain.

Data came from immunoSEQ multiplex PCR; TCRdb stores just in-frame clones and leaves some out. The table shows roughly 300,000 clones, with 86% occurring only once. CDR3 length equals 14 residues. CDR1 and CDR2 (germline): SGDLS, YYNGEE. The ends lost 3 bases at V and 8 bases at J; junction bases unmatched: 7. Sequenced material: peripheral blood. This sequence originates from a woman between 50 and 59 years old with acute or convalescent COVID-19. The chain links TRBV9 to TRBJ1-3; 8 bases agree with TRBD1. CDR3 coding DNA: TGTGCCAGCAGCGGGGACAGGTTTACGGACACCATATATTTT. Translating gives CASSGDRFTDTIYF.